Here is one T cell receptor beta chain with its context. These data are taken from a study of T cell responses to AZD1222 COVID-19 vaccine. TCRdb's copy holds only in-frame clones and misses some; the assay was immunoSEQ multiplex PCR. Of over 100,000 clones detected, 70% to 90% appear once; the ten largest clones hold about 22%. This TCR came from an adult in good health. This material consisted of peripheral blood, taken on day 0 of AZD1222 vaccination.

This chain's CDR3 is CASSLSRALAFF. The CDR3 nucleotides are TGTGCCAGCAGCTTAAGTCGCGCGTTGGCTTTCTTT. The chain has TRBV7-2 and TRBJ1-1; D not resolved. CDR1 is SGHTA, CDR2 FQGNSA, per germline. The CDR3 is made up of 12 amino acids. V dropped 2 bases and J dropped 11 bases, with 12 bases sitting between them.